This T cell receptor (beta chain) was profiled in a study of blood T cell repertoires in COVID-19. Overall study context: Sites in the United States, Italy and Spain provided acute and convalescent COVID-19 samples.

The assay was immunoSEQ multiplex PCR, and TCRdb's table has in-frame clones only and misses some. Of around 300,000 clones in the sample, roughly 88% were seen once. V was pared by 4 bases and J by 6 bases, with 10 bases of the junction left unmatched. In germline, CDR1 is SGHRS, CDR2 YFSETQ. The CDR3 length is 15 residues. This TCR was sampled from a young man who had recovered from COVID-19. The sample was PBMCs or T cells enriched from blood (not recorded which). The chain uses TRBV5-1 and TRBJ2-3, with 8 bases that match TRBD2. CDR3 amino acids: CASSPSVRGVDTQYF. CDR3 in DNA: TGCGCCAGCAGCCCTTCGGTGCGGGGGGTTGATACGCAGTATTTT.